The 8 T cell receptor beta chains below come from one sample, sequenced in a study of T-cell reconstitution after alpha-beta-depleted transplantation in children. Researchers prepared the TCRbeta library using unique molecular identifiers, the study reports. TCRdb called the PCR reads again in MiXCR, with one record for every CDR3 protein. The table has more than 300,000 distinct CDR3 sequences, around 15% seen once. Sequencing was performed on PBMCs, mostly from graft donor cells, taken 360 days after TCRalphabeta/CD19-depleted stem cell transplant. Receptors originate from a male patient aged 2-10 years who had a stem cell transplant for acute lymphoblastic leukemia, so the T cells may come from the graft donor.

J is TRBJ2-7 and V is TRBV5-6; possible D gene TRBD1, 8 bases. CDR3 size: 20 residues. Germline values: CDR1 SGHDT, CDR2 YYEEEE. Trimming pared 0 bases from V and 4 bases from J, leaving 29 bases between. CDR3 coding DNA: TGTGCCAGCAGCTTGGTGGGACAGGAGGACGGGAGGCTACTCCCATACGAGCAGTACTTC. Amino acid sequence: CASSLVGQEDGRLLPYEQYF.

The chain has TRBV28 and TRBJ2-5, with TRBD2 identical over 11 bases. The V and J ends lost 6 bases and 3 bases, in that order; junction bases with no gene match: 12. CDR3 length: 17 residues. Germline loops: CDR1 MDHEN, CDR2 SYDVKM. The CDR3 DNA follows: TGTGCCAGCAGCCTACCTCGGACTAGCGGGTTAGAAGAGACCCAGTACTTC. It translates to CASSLPRTSGLEETQYF.

Worth noting for this clonotype: This may be a read error: a much more frequent sequence differs by one nucleotide. The chain carries TRBV6-2 or TRBV6-3 and TRBJ2-7; no clear D. Trimming cost V 4 bases and J 3 bases, with 4 bases left between them. CDR3 length: 11 residues. Germline loops: CDR1 MNHEY, CDR2 SVGEGT. CDR3: CASSWDYEQYF. CDR3 sequence (DNA): TGTGCCAGCAGTTGGGACTACGAGCAGTACTTC.

The gene calls are TRBV4-3 and TRBJ2-1, with D maybe TRBD2 (6 bases). V was clipped by 1 base and J by 4 bases, with 14 bases between them. The CDR3 runs 16 residues. The V gene's germline CDR1 is LGHNA and CDR2 YSLEER. The CDR3, as DNA: TGCGCCAGCAGCCAAGTGGGGACTCAGATTTACAATGAGCAGTTCTTC. The encoded protein is CASSQVGTQIYNEQFF.

This clonotype has just a few counts. CDR3 in DNA: TGCAGTGCCCTCAGGGGGGCCTACGAGCAGTACTTC. It encodes CSALRGAYEQYF. The chain combines TRBV20-1 with TRBJ2-7, with a possible D match to TRBD1 (7 bases). The germline V gene encodes CDR1 DFQATT and CDR2 SNEGSKA (reference sequence). Trimming took 6 bases from V and 2 from J, leaving 11 bases between them. The CDR3 contains 12 residues.

This clonotype was seen only a few times. The rearrangement uses TRBV5-5 and TRBJ2-3; 8 bases are a match to TRBD1. V was clipped by 5 bases and J by 2 bases; unmatched bases: 4. CDR1 is SGHKS and CDR2 is YYEKEE in the germline V gene (reference sequence). The CDR3 runs 14 residues. The CDR3 DNA reads as TGTGCCAGCAGACGGGACAGGAACACAGATACGCAGTATTTT. This codes for CASRRDRNTDTQYF.

This clonotype has more than one count but fewer than ten. The chain recombines TRBV20-1 with TRBJ2-1, with 8 bases matching TRBD2. The germline CDR1 and CDR2 sequences are DFQATT and SNEGSKA (reference sequence). This CDR3 is built from 18 residues. Germline trimming cut 3 bases from V and 0 bases from J; bases unmatched to any gene: 13. The CDR3 here is CSASSPGGRTSSYNEQFF. The CDR3, as DNA: TGCAGTGCTAGTTCCCCTGGCGGGAGGACAAGCTCCTACAATGAGCAGTTCTTC.

Only a few counts were recorded for this clonotype. The chain has TRBV7-2 and TRBJ2-1; 12 nucleotides align to TRBD2. The CDR3 totals 16 residues. V was pared by 3 bases and J by 8 bases, with 8 bases of the junction left unmatched. The germline CDR1 and CDR2 sequences are SGHTA and FQGNSA. The CDR3 is CASSFLAGGPFDEQFF. The CDR3 DNA follows: TGTGCCAGCAGCTTTCTAGCGGGAGGGCCGTTTGATGAGCAGTTCTTC.